A selection of T cell receptor beta chains follows, all from one sample in a study of HIV-infected children after antiretroviral therapy interruption. TCRdb re-called the 3' RACE reads through MiXCR, storing one row per CDR3 protein. The sample carries more than 12,000 distinct CDR3 sequences, roughly 3.5% recorded once. The source material was CD45RO+ CD8+ T cells from PBMCs, pooled from several time points, sampled from a donor given antiretroviral therapy, either interrupted or continuous. The source of these receptors is a pool of human donors with HIV. CDR3s include the opening cysteine and the closing phenylalanine or tryptophan. The D gene is left open where the match is weak. Clone size is not always given. Where it is, it says once, few, many or a class for expanded clones.

.	TRBD1	TRBJ1-6	19	TRBV18	TGTGCCAGCTCACGGGCCGGGACAGGGCCCCTTTGGGGGGATTCACCCCTCCACTTT	CASSRAGTGPLWGDSPLHF
many	.	TRBJ2-7	14	TRBV28	TGTGCCAGCAGTCCCCGGGAAGTCCAGAACGAGCAGTACTTC	CASSPREVQNEQYF
many	.	TRBJ2-4	15	TRBV13	TGTGCCAGCAGCTCCCGACGGACAGACAAAAACATTCAGTACTTC	CASSSRRTDKNIQYF
many	.	TRBJ2-7	14	TRBV3-1	TGTGCCAGCAGCCCCTCAGCCACCACCTACGAGCAGTACTTC	CASSPSATTYEQYF
.	.	TRBJ1-2	15	TRBV7-2	TGTGCCAGCAGCAGGTCACGGGGCGTCCCCTATGGCTACACCTTC	CASSRSRGVPYGYTF
many	TRBD1	TRBJ2-1	16	TRBV6-6	TGTGCCAGCAGTTACTTCCCAAGGACAGGCGAAAATGAGCAGTTCTTC	CASSYFPRTGENEQFF
many	.	TRBJ1-1	12	TRBV20-1	TGCAGTGCCCTCATAAGGGACACTGAAGCTTTCTTT	CSALIRDTEAFF
.	.	TRBJ1-3	13	TRBV4-1	TGCGCCAGCAGCCTCACCTCTGGAAACACCATATATTTT	CASSLTSGNTIYF
many	.	TRBJ2-7	13	TRBV12-3/TRBV12-4	TGTGCCAGCAGTTTATTGGGGCGAGAGGAGCAGTACTTC	CASSLLGREEQYF
many	TRBD1	TRBJ1-6	16	TRBV6-6	TGTGCCAGCAGTTACTCGATCCAGGGGGCTGATTCACCCCTCCACTTT	CASSYSIQGADSPLHF
.	.	TRBJ1-2	16	TRBV4-2	TGTGCCAGCAGCCAAGATTGGCCAGGGGCCTACGATGGCTACACCTTC	CASSQDWPGAYDGYTF
many	.	TRBJ2-1	17	TRBV7-9	TGTGCCAGCAGCTTAGAGGGCGGCATCAGCTCCTACAATGAGCAGTTCTTC	CASSLEGGISSYNEQFF
many	TRBD1	TRBJ2-5	15	TRBV20-1	TGCAGTGCTAGATCGGACAGGGGGTTCCAAGAGACCCAGTACTTC	CSARSDRGFQETQYF
.	.	TRBJ2-7	16	TRBV2	TGTGCCAGCAGTGATTTTGGGGCAAGGAGCTCCTACGAGCAGTACTTC	CASSDFGARSSYEQYF